This T cell receptor beta chain emerged from a study of blood T cells in healthy people across ages. The CDR3 covers 14 residues. The V gene end was trimmed by 0 bases and the J gene end by 7 bases; junction bases not matched to a gene: 5. Germline V gene sequence: CDR1 MNHEY, CDR2 SVGAGI. Healthy Russian Caucasian donors spanned ages about 6 to 100 years. This clonotype has only a few counts. It was with a sample-barcoded 5' primer and a J-beta primer mix that a second PCR of about 6 to 12 cycles was run. Each cDNA molecule received a tag from a template-switch adaptor that had 12 random nucleotides. TCRdb analysed the 5' RACE reads with MiXCR anew, one entry per CDR3 protein. The data hold about 970,000 distinct CDR3 sequences, with roughly 51% observed a single time.

The sequenced sample consisted of blood. The origin of this receptor is an older woman in good health. The chain uses TRBV6-5 and TRBJ1-2, with TRBD1 identical over 7 bases. The CDR3 loop reads CASSYSDRLRGYTF. The CDR3 region has the DNA TGTGCCAGCAGTTACTCGGACAGGCTCCGTGGCTACACCTTC.